This TCR beta chain comes out of a study of blood T cell repertoires in COVID-19. Looking at the study overall: Donors in the United States, Italy and Spain gave samples during acute or convalescent COVID-19. T cells, B-cell-depleted T cells, or PBMCs supplied cDNA or gDNA.

Authors' analysis steps: Researchers report that nucleated cell counts were estimated from reference gene primer amplification. TCRdb's copy holds only in-frame clones and misses some; the assay was immunoSEQ multiplex PCR. From that table come the V and J calls and clone size; the DNA was used to work out D and trimming. The sample lists 120,000 or so clones, around 88% occurring once. CDR1 and CDR2 from the germline V gene are GTSNPN and SVGIG (reference sequence). The CDR3 covers 16 residues. V was pared by 1 base and J by 9 bases, with 11 bases of the junction left unmatched. The sequence derives from a woman aged 50 to 60 with active or convalescent COVID-19. This rearrangement joins TRBV30 to TRBJ2-1; 11 bases map to TRBD2. Sequencing was done on a sample of peripheral blood. The CDR3 sequence: CAWSAPTSGISIEQFF. CDR3 in DNA: TGTGCCTGGAGTGCCCCGACTAGCGGGATTTCTATTGAGCAGTTCTTC.